This T cell receptor beta chain was retrieved from a study of identical twins. The V segment lost 3 bases and the J segment 5 bases; nucleotides outside the gene matches: 10. CDR1 and CDR2 (germline): MNHEY, SVGAGI. The CDR3 runs to 16 residues. To note about this clonotype: Its antigen is unknown.

MiXCR, applied by TCRdb to the 5' RACE reads, yields one record per CDR3 protein. The sample holds about 210,000 distinct CDR3 sequences, around 10% seen once. General study results and limits: Compared with models, monozygotic twins showed more out-of-frame TCR alpha sharing.

Sequenced: memory (CD45RO+) T cells sorted from blood. The rearrangement links TRBV6-5 to TRBJ1-1, with TRBD1 identical over 9 bases. This clonotype originated in a woman younger than 35 in good health. The CDR3 DNA is TGTGCCAGCAGTTATGGGGGACAGGGCGGGCGAACTGAAGCTTTCTTT. Translating it yields CASSYGGQGGRTEAFF.